This T cell receptor beta chain was retrieved from a study of radiation and T cells in renal cell carcinoma. Turning to the study itself: Nephrectomy followed 15 Gy stereotactic body radiation by 4 weeks.

The time point denotes: baseline pretreatment blood. Treatment here: 15 Gy SBRT to primary tumor, nephrectomy 4 weeks later. In germline, CDR1 is SGHTA, CDR2 FQGNSA. V shed 3 bases, J shed 4 bases, and the junction held 8 bases outside the gene matches. The length of the CDR3 is 16 residues. Here immunoSEQ multiplex PCR was the method, and the copy in TCRdb shows in-frame clones only, minus some. The sample records some 140,000 clones, around nine tenths being singletons. This receptor was taken from a woman aged 45 to 65 with renal cell carcinoma. The material was blood, obtained from a patient whose treatment included radiotherapy and nephrectomy. V usage is TRBV7-2 and J usage is TRBJ2-5, with TRBD1 matching 10 bases. The chain's CDR3 is CASSLVGTGDAETQYF. As DNA, the CDR3 is TGTGCCAGCAGCTTGGTTGGGACAGGGGACGCAGAGACCCAGTACTTC.